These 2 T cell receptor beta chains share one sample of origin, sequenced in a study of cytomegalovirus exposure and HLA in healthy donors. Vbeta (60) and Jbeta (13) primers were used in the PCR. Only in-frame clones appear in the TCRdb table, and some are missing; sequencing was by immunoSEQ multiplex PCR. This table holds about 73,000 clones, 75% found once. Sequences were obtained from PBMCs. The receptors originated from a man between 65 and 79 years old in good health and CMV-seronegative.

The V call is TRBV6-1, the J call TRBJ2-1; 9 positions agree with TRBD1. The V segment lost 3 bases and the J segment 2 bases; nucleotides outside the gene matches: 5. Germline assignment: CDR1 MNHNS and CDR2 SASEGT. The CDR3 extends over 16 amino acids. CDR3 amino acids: CASSEEDRGTYNEQFF. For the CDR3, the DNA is TGTGCCAGCAGTGAGGAGGACAGGGGCACCTACAATGAGCAGTTCTTC.

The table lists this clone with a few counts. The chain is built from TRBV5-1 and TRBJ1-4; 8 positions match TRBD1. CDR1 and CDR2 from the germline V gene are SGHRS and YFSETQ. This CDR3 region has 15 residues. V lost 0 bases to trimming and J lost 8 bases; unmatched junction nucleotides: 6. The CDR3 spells CASSLAPTGAEKLFF. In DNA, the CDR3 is TGCGCCAGCAGCTTGGCACCGACAGGGGCCGAAAAACTGTTTTTT.